One sample yielded the 30 T cell receptor beta chains listed below, sequenced in a study of T cell clones after liver transplantation (dated by TCRdb to about 2019). Library preparation was by the immunoSEQ multiplex PCR assay. TCRdb holds this immuneACCESS table with in-frame rearrangements only. Some clones are missing; in checked studies, unresolved V genes explain under half, and the rest has no known cause. The table for this sample lists tens of thousands of clones; 83% of them were counted only once. The ten largest clones add up to less than 3.5% of the sample. The material sequenced was CD4+ T cells from blood, taken at the 22-month timepoint. The receptor set was obtained from a human patient who received a liver transplant. Some T cells seen after a transplant may have their origin in the graft donor.

V and J are TRBV7-3 and TRBJ2-3; 9 bases are shared with TRBD2. V dropped 2 bases and J dropped 3; count of bases not matched to a gene: 6. The germline V gene encodes CDR1 SGHTA and CDR2 FQGTGA. This CDR3 is built from 16 residues. The CDR3, as DNA: TGTGCCAGCAGCTTACTTGCGGGGGGGCCAACAGATACGCAGTATTTT. As protein: CASSLLAGGPTDTQYF.

This chain joins TRBV5-4 and TRBJ1-1, with unresolved D. Germline V gene data show CDR1 as SGHNT and CDR2 as YYREEE (reference sequence). The CDR3 sequence is 13 residues long. V shed 1 base and J shed 1 base, with 5 bases lying between them. The CDR3 is CASSLSTNTEAFF. The CDR3, as DNA: TGTGCCAGCAGCTTGTCAACGAACACTGAAGCTTTCTTT.

In its sample, this clone was seen a few times. The V and J genes are TRBV5-5 and TRBJ2-5; 12 positions agree with TRBD2. Per the germline V gene, CDR1 is SGHKS and CDR2 is YYEKEE (reference sequence). V was clipped by 1 base and J by 5 bases; unmatched bases: 12. This CDR3 has 18 residues. The CDR3: CASSLTATSGRGAETQYF. DNA of the CDR3: TGTGCCAGCAGCTTGACCGCGACTAGCGGGAGAGGGGCGGAGACCCAGTACTTC.

The chain employs TRBV11-2 and TRBJ1-2, with D possibly matching TRBD1 (5 bases). Germline lookup yields CDR1 SGHAT and CDR2 FQNNGV. V was clipped by 0 bases and J by 1 base, with 18 bases between them. The CDR3 is made up of 18 amino acids. The CDR3 bases are TGTGCCAGCAGCTTAGACCCGCCGACAGTCACGCTTAACTATGGCTACACCTTC. It yields the protein CASSLDPPTVTLNYGYTF.

The V gene is TRBV19, the J gene TRBJ2-6; D unclear. The CDR3 consists of 11 residues. Trimming left V 3 bases short and J 12 bases short, with 6 bases between. CDR1 is LNHDA, CDR2 SQIVND, per germline (reference sequence). CDR3 sequence: CASSMAGVLTF. In DNA, the CDR3 is TGTGCCAGTAGTATGGCAGGCGTCCTGACTTTC.

This chain joins TRBV6-5 and TRBJ1-6; unclear D gene. The CDR3 is made up of 14 amino acids. V lost 2 bases and J lost 10, with 12 bases in between. Per the germline V gene, CDR1 is MNHEY and CDR2 is SVGAGI. The DNA for the CDR3 is TGTGCCAGCAGTTACAAGGTGGAGGTCTCACCCCTCCACTTT. Amino acids: CASSYKVEVSPLHF.

The V and J genes are TRBV7-9 and TRBJ2-1, with 9 bases identical to TRBD1. The V segment lost 4 bases and the J segment 3 bases; nucleotides outside the gene matches: 7. The germline V gene has CDR1 SEHNR and CDR2 FQNEAQ (reference sequence). The CDR3 sequence is 16 residues long. The CDR3 DNA reads as TGTGCCAGCAGCTCTCACAGGGGGCAATTCTACAATGAGCAGTTCTTC. Protein: CASSSHRGQFYNEQFF.

V usage is TRBV7-2 and J usage is TRBJ1-2, with D tentatively TRBD1 (5 bases). The CDR3 is made up of 13 amino acids. V lost 2 bases to trimming and J lost 6 bases, with 10 bases between them. Germline assignment: CDR1 SGHTA and CDR2 FQGNSA. CDR3 in DNA: TGTGCCAGCAGCTTATTCAGGGAGGATGGCTACACCTTC. Its translation: CASSLFREDGYTF.

V gene TRBV11-3 combines with J gene TRBJ1-1; unclear D gene. Trimming removed 5 bases at V and 1 base at J, with 5 bases between. The CDR3 runs to 12 residues. Germline loops: CDR1 SGHNT, CDR2 YENEEA. CDR3 protein: CASSNRNTEAFF. The CDR3 coding sequence is TGTGCCAGCAGCAACAGGAACACTGAAGCTTTCTTT.

The chain has TRBV28 and TRBJ2-7; 11 nucleotides line up with TRBD2. This CDR3 has 16 amino acids. Germline V lookup: CDR1 MDHEN, CDR2 SYDVKM. Unmatched junction bases numbered 4, after V lost 3 bases and J lost 0 bases. CDR3 sequence: CASSLVAGGSSYEQYF. In DNA, the CDR3 is TGTGCCAGCAGTTTGGTAGCGGGAGGGAGCTCCTACGAGCAGTACTTC.

The rearrangement uses TRBV5-6 and TRBJ1-5, with D unresolved. The CDR3 sequence is 12 residues long. Looked up from germline, CDR1 is SGHDT and CDR2 is YYEEEE. V was cut by 2 bases and J by 6 bases, with 6 bases left in between. The CDR3 loop is CASSFGGQPQHF. The DNA for the CDR3 is TGTGCCAGCAGCTTCGGTGGTCAGCCCCAGCATTTT.

The V and J genes are TRBV4-2 and TRBJ2-5, with 7 bases lining up with TRBD2. CDR1 and CDR2 (germline): LGHNA, YNFKEQ. CDR3 size: 15 residues. The junction had 2 bases not matched to a gene; V was cut back by 0 bases and J by 1 base. The CDR3 coding sequence is TGTGCCAGCAGCCAAGACCGCGGGGGCCAAGAGACCCAGTACTTC. As protein: CASSQDRGGQETQYF.

The CDR3 sequence is CASSYSSGTTEAFF. The CDR3 nucleotides read TGTGCCAGCAGTTACTCATCAGGGACCACTGAAGCTTTCTTT. This chain links TRBV6-5 with TRBJ1-1, with a possible D match to TRBD1 (5 bases). The CDR3 length is 14 residues. The V gene's germline CDR1 is MNHEY and CDR2 SVGAGI. Trimming pared 0 bases from V and 4 bases from J, leaving 9 bases between.

This clone was picked up a small number of times. The rearrangement uses TRBV7-9 and TRBJ1-2; D is undetermined. Germline loops: CDR1 SEHNR, CDR2 FQNEAQ (reference sequence). V was shortened by 1 base and J by 3 bases, with 6 bases between the two germline ends. The CDR3 sequence is 13 residues long. CDR3 residues: CASSLEADYGYTF. Here the CDR3 DNA reads TGTGCCAGCAGCTTAGAAGCAGACTATGGCTACACCTTC.

On this clone: This CDR3 is also generated by other DNA sequences in the sample. CDR3 sequence (DNA): TGTGCCAGCAGCTTACAGGAAAACACTGAAGCTTTCTTT. Its protein is CASSLQENTEAFF. The chain joins TRBV7-2 to TRBJ1-1, with D uncertain. V lost 2 bases, J lost 2 bases, and 6 bases lay in between. Germline V gives CDR1 SGHTA, CDR2 FQGNSA. This CDR3 comprises 13 residues.

This chain connects TRBV7-2 to TRBJ2-5, with 8 positions matching TRBD2. Germline V gene sequence: CDR1 SGHTA, CDR2 FQGNSA. The CDR3 totals 16 residues. The ends lost 5 bases at V and 4 bases at J; junction bases unmatched: 12. Here the CDR3 DNA reads TGTGCCAGCAGCCCCAAAACACGGGGGGGCCTAGAGACCCAGTACTTC. It yields the protein CASSPKTRGGLETQYF.

This clone was picked up one time. The chain has TRBV6-6 and TRBJ1-3; no reliable D call. Per the germline V gene, CDR1 is MNHNY and CDR2 is SVGAGI (reference sequence). This CDR3 region has 12 residues. The V gene lost 1 base and the J gene lost 5 bases, with 3 bases spanning the gap. CDR3 loop: CASSYLRNTIYF. The CDR3, as DNA: TGTGCCAGCAGTTACTTACGAAACACCATATATTTT.

V usage is TRBV15 and J usage is TRBJ2-7, with D tentatively TRBD2 (7 bases). The CDR3 contains 14 residues. The V gene lost 9 bases and the J gene lost 4 bases, with 19 bases spanning the gap. Germline V lookup: CDR1 LNHNV, CDR2 YYDKDF (reference sequence). The CDR3 protein is CATGGGGGRYEQYF. DNA of the CDR3: TGTGCCACGGGAGGTGGGGGGGGCCGGTACGAGCAGTACTTC. Supplemented by reference TRBV15 and TRBJ2-7, the full variable domain reads DAMVIQNPRYQVTQFGKPVTLSCSQTLNHNVMYWYQQKSSQAPKLLFHYYDKDFNNEADTPDNFQSRRPNTSFCFLDIRSPGLGDTAMYLCATGGGGGRYEQYFGPGTRLTVT.

In this sample, this clone turned up once. The V call is TRBV7-2, the J call TRBJ2-1; 12 nucleotides align to TRBD2. Germline trimming cut 3 bases from V and 0 bases from J; bases unmatched to any gene: 9. This CDR3 comprises 19 residues. Germline V CDR1 and CDR2: SGHTA, FQGNSA. In DNA, the CDR3 is TGTGCCAGCAGCTTCCCTAGCGGGGGGGACCCCAGCTCCTACAATGAGCAGTTCTTC. Amino acid sequence: CASSFPSGGDPSSYNEQFF.

V is TRBV28 and J is TRBJ2-7; D possibly corresponds to TRBD2 (5 bases). The V gene lost 11 bases and the J gene lost 3 bases, with 20 bases spanning the gap. The germline V gene has CDR1 MDHEN and CDR2 SYDVKM. The CDR3 has 14 residues. The CDR3 loop is CACQRRGILYEQYF. Written as DNA, the CDR3 is TGTGCCTGCCAACGGAGAGGGATCCTCTACGAGCAGTACTTC. Variable domain in full (rest from reference TRBV28 and TRBJ2-7): DVKVTQSSRYLVKRTGEKVFLECVQDMDHENMFWYRQDPGLGLRLIYFSYDVKMKEKGDIPEGYSVSREKKERFSLILESASTNQTSMYLCACQRRGILYEQYFGPGTRLTVT.

The chain employs TRBV19 and TRBJ1-2, with TRBD1 matching 11 bases. CDR3 size: 15 residues. Germline values: CDR1 LNHDA, CDR2 SQIVND (reference sequence). With 7 bases clipped from V and 8 bases from J, the junction kept 12 bases outside the gene matches. This CDR3 reads CASNHKGQGDYGYTF. CDR3 DNA sequence: TGTGCCAGTAATCATAAGGGACAGGGGGATTACGGCTACACCTTC.

This clone was picked up one time. The chain carries TRBV4-2 and TRBJ2-2, with D unclear. V was clipped by 0 bases and J by 7 bases, with 6 bases between them. The CDR3 is 13 residues long. The germline V gene encodes CDR1 LGHNA and CDR2 YNFKEQ. CDR3 residues: CASSQDQVGELFF. DNA of the CDR3: TGTGCCAGCAGCCAAGATCAGGTCGGGGAGCTGTTTTTT.

The chain is built from TRBV6-1 and TRBJ1-5, with D hard to call. The CDR3 covers 12 residues. CDR1 and CDR2 (germline): MNHNS, SASEGT. The V and J ends lost 5 bases and 0 bases respectively, with 2 bases between them. The CDR3 spells CASSHSNQPQHF. DNA of the CDR3: TGTGCCAGCAGTCATAGCAATCAGCCCCAGCATTTT.

The chain links TRBV5-1 to TRBJ2-7; D unresolved. The CDR3 totals 15 residues. The germline V gene encodes CDR1 SGHRS and CDR2 YFSETQ. The V and J ends lost 1 base and 5 bases respectively, with 16 bases between them. The CDR3 nucleotides are TGCGCCAGCAGCTTGAATCCTCGGCCAGACGACGAGCAGTACTTC. It yields the protein CASSLNPRPDDEQYF.

V gene TRBV6-6 combines with J gene TRBJ1-5; D ambiguous. The V end was cut by 0 bases, the J end by 8 bases, with 11 bases between. The CDR3 loop spans 14 amino acids. The germline V gene encodes CDR1 MNHNY and CDR2 SVGAGI (reference sequence). The CDR3 bases are TGTGCCAGCAGTTACTCTGCGGGCGGGAAGCCCCAGCATTTT. Translation: CASSYSAGGKPQHF.

The chain combines TRBV5-6 with TRBJ2-5; 7 bases agree with TRBD2. The V and J ends lost 4 bases and 5 bases, in that order; junction bases with no gene match: 11. The CDR3 contains 15 residues. The germline gives CDR1 SGHDT, CDR2 YYEEEE. The CDR3 here is CASSLQPRGTETQYF. CDR3 in DNA: TGTGCCAGCAGCCTACAGCCGCGGGGGACGGAGACCCAGTACTTC. Supplemented by reference TRBV5-6 and TRBJ2-5, the full variable domain reads DAGVTQSPTHLIKTRGQQVTLRCSPKSGHDTVSWYQQALGQGPQFIFQYYEEEERQRGNFPDRFSGHQFPNYSSELNVNALLLGDSALYLCASSLQPRGTETQYFGPGTRLLVL.

This chain uses TRBV18 with TRBJ1-1; no reliable D call. V lost 1 base and J lost 8, with 11 bases in between. The germline gives CDR1 KGHSH, CDR2 LQKENI. The CDR3 is 13 amino acids. The CDR3 reads CASSPLDGREAFF. In DNA, the CDR3 is TGTGCCAGCTCACCACTCGATGGCAGGGAAGCTTTCTTT.

V usage is TRBV27 and J usage is TRBJ1-1, with no clear D. Germline V lookup: CDR1 MNHEY, CDR2 SMNVEV (reference sequence). The CDR3 totals 12 residues. Trimming left V 8 bases short and J 1 base short, with 8 bases between. Here the CDR3 DNA reads TGTGCCAGCCTCAATAGGAACACTGAAGCTTTCTTT. Its protein is CASLNRNTEAFF.

The chain combines TRBV5-6 with TRBJ2-7; 12 bases align to TRBD2. CDR3 length: 15 residues. V lost 3 bases, J lost 4 bases, and 5 bases stayed unmatched. Germline CDR1 and CDR2: SGHDT and YYEEEE. CDR3 in amino acids: CASSSLAGGNYEQYF. The CDR3 coding sequence is TGTGCCAGCAGCTCCCTAGCGGGGGGGAATTACGAGCAGTACTTC.

For this clone: The junction differs from germline at one of its ends, possibly a read error. The chain links TRBV7-8 to TRBJ2-1, with a weak D call TRBD2 (5 bases). Germline V lookup: CDR1 SGHVS, CDR2 FQNEAQ. The CDR3 sequence is 17 residues long. The CDR3: CASSFRPYLGGYSEQFF. CDR3 DNA sequence: TGTGCCAGCAGCTTCAGGCCATATCTTGGCGGGTACAGTGAGCAGTTCTTC.